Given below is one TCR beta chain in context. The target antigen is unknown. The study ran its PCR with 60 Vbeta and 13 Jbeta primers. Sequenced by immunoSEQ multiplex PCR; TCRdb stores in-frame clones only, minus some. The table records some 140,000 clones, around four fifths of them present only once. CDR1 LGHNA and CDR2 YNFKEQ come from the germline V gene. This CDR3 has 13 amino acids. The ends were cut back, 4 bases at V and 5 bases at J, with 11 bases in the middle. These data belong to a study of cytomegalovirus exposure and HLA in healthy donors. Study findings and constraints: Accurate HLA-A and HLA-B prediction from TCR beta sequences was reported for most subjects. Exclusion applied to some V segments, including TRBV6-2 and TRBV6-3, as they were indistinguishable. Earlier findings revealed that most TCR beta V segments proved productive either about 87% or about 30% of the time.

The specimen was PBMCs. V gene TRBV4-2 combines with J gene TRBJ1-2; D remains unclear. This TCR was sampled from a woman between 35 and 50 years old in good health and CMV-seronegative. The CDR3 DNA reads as TGTGCCAGCAGCCCCGAAGAGGGATATGGCTACACCTTC. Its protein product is CASSPEEGYGYTF.